This TCR beta chain originates from a study of shared clonotypes between healthy human individuals. The CDR3 has 15 amino acids. Germline V CDR1 and CDR2: LNHDA, SQIVND (reference sequence). J was trimmed by 2 bases and V by 5 bases; bases with no gene match: 2. The data were produced by immunoSEQ multiplex PCR, yet TCRdb's version contains in-frame clones alone and is incomplete. The sample has approximately 980,000 clones, 60% to 85% seen once; the top ten hold approximately 1.5%. The J gene is TRBJ2-2, the V gene TRBV19; 10 nucleotides match TRBD1. The receptor was isolated from a man between 18 and 35 years old in good health. Sequencing was performed on memory CD4+ T cells sorted from blood. Regarding subset: CD45RA-negative fraction. The CDR3 spells CASSRDRGNTGELFF. The CDR3 DNA is TGTGCCAGTAGTCGGGACAGGGGAAACACCGGGGAGCTGTTTTTT.